Following are 22 T cell receptor beta chains from one sample sequenced in a study of blood T cells in healthy people across ages. The use of a sample-barcoded 5' primer and a J-beta primer mix characterized a second PCR of roughly 6 to 11 cycles. TCRdb re-analysed the 5' RACE reads in MiXCR, keeping a single row per CDR3 protein. The sample has some 780,000 distinct CDR3 sequences; just over 55% are singletons. Sequenced: blood. Every receptor here comes from a middle-aged man in good health.

This clonotype showed up many times. The gene calls are TRBV5-5 and TRBJ2-5; 9 bases agree with TRBD2. CDR1 SGHKS and CDR2 YYEKEE come from the germline V gene (reference sequence). The ends lost 4 bases at V and 2 bases at J; junction bases unmatched: 3. This CDR3 comprises 14 residues. Written as DNA, the CDR3 is TGTGCCAGCAGCGTAGCGGGGGAGCAAGAGACCCAGTACTTC. It is translated as CASSVAGEQETQYF.

In its sample, this clonotype was seen a few times. This sequence joins TRBV25-1 and TRBJ1-2; 8 positions match TRBD1. V trimming: 4 bases; J trimming: 2 bases; junction bases outside the gene matches: 9. Germline values: CDR1 MGHDK, CDR2 SYGVNS. CDR3 length equals 16 residues. The CDR3 DNA sequence: TGTGCCAGCAGTGTAGAGACAGGGGAGGGAAACTATGGCTACACCTTC. It translates to CASSVETGEGNYGYTF.

This clonotype was found a few times. CDR3 loop: CASSLSLGTGLVSSYEQYF. The CDR3 DNA reads as TGTGCCAGCAGTTTATCTCTCGGCACAGGACTCGTAAGCTCCTACGAGCAGTACTTC. The chain joins TRBV27 to TRBJ2-7; tentatively, D is TRBD1 or TRBD2 (5 bases each). The V and J ends lost 0 bases and 0 bases respectively, with 21 bases between them. Germline V gene data show CDR1 as MNHEY and CDR2 as SMNVEV (reference sequence). The CDR3 is 19 residues long.

A few counts support this clonotype. The junction departs from the called germline gene at one end, perhaps through a read error. This sequence joins TRBV12-3 or TRBV12-4 and TRBJ1-1, with D uncertain. This CDR3 comprises 13 residues. The CDR3 coding sequence is TGCGCCAGCATAAATGTGAGGAGCACTGAAGCTTTCTTT. Its translation: CASINVRSTEAFF.

A few counts support this clonotype. The chain uses TRBV10-3 and TRBJ2-1, with 7 bases aligning to TRBD1. Germline-derived CDR1 and CDR2 are ENHRY and SYGVKD. The CDR3 consists of 16 residues. The junction had 5 bases not matched to a gene; V was cut back by 0 bases and J by 3 bases. The CDR3 sequence: CAISESLQGFYNEQFF. The DNA of the CDR3 is TGTGCCATCAGTGAGTCGTTACAGGGGTTCTACAATGAGCAGTTCTTC.

V gene TRBV24-1 combines with J gene TRBJ2-3; D is possibly TRBD1 (5 bases). The V and J ends lost 4 bases and 2 bases respectively, with 21 bases between them. CDR1 KGHDR and CDR2 SFDVKD come from the germline V gene. This CDR3 region has 18 residues. CDR3: CATSDRASSKSFTDTQYF. The CDR3 bases are TGTGCCACCAGTGACAGGGCCAGCTCCAAATCTTTCACAGATACGCAGTATTTT.

The CDR3 DNA follows: TGTGCCAGCAGGGGGACAGGGGGGAACGAGCAGTACTTC. This gives the protein CASRGTGGNEQYF. V and J are TRBV6-5 and TRBJ2-7; 11 bases line up with TRBD1. The CDR3 spans 13 residues. Germline CDR1 is MNHEY and CDR2 is SVGAGI. V gave up 6 bases and J gave up 5 bases; unmatched junction bases: 3.

This clonotype was observed once. J is TRBJ2-7 and V is TRBV27; TRBD2 aligns across 12 bases. The better agreement between TRBJ2-5 and the DNA end casts doubt on the J call. Germline CDR1 is MNHEY and CDR2 is SMNVEV (reference sequence). The CDR3 runs to 18 residues. CDR3 in amino acids: CASSLDPPSGRVRETQYF. CDR3 bases: TGTGCCAGCAGTTTGGACCCGCCTAGCGGGAGGGTGAGGGAGACCCAGTACTTC.

The table lists this clonotype with a few counts. This chain uses TRBV11-2 with TRBJ2-5; TRBD2 matches at 12 bases. Trimming took 5 bases from V and 4 from J; bases not matched to a gene: 2. Germline loops: CDR1 SGHAT, CDR2 FQNNGV. The CDR3 has 14 amino acids. The CDR3 nucleotides read TGTGCCAGCAGCAAGGGACTAGCGGGAGAGACCCAGTACTTC. Residues: CASSKGLAGETQYF.

V is TRBV7-9 and J is TRBJ1-2; D remains ambiguous. From germline, CDR1 is SEHNR and CDR2 FQNEAQ (reference sequence). This CDR3 is 15 amino acids long. V gave up 3 bases and J gave up 7 bases, with 18 bases separating them. The CDR3 protein is CASSLVMGDRRGYTF. CDR3 DNA sequence: TGTGCCAGCAGCTTGGTTATGGGTGATCGGCGTGGCTACACCTTC. Full variable domain (rest looked up from reference TRBV7-9 and TRBJ1-2): DTGVSQNPRHKITKRGQNVTFRCDPISEHNRLYWYRQTLGQGPEFLTYFQNEAQLEKSRLLSDRFSAERPKGSFSTLEIQRTEQGDSAMYLCASSLVMGDRRGYTFGSGTRLTVV.

The chain uses TRBV5-1 and TRBJ2-3; TRBD2 agrees at 9 bases. Looked up from germline, CDR1 is SGHRS and CDR2 is YFSETQ. The length of the CDR3 is 17 residues. J was trimmed by 2 bases and V by 0 bases; bases with no gene match: 7. In nucleotides, the CDR3 is TGCGCCAGCAGCTTGGTGAAGCGGGGGGCCAACACAGATACGCAGTATTTT. This gives the protein CASSLVKRGANTDTQYF.

The gene calls are TRBV28 and TRBJ1-2; D gene unclear. V lost 2 bases, J lost 12 bases, and 13 bases lay in between. The CDR3 loop spans 12 amino acids. CDR1 MDHEN and CDR2 SYDVKM come from the germline V gene. Here the CDR3 reads CASSLLGRSHTF. The CDR3, as DNA: TGTGCCAGCAGTTTACTTGGACGCTCGCACACCTTC.

The chain is built from TRBV5-1 and TRBJ1-2; no definite D call. CDR1 is SGHRS and CDR2 is YFSETQ in the germline V gene. This CDR3 has 14 residues. V shed 1 base and J shed 6 bases, with 13 bases lying between them. The CDR3 bases are TGCGCCAGCAGCTTGCCGCCGGCAGCCGATGGCTACACCTTC. This codes for CASSLPPAADGYTF.

This clonotype came up a few times. The chain employs TRBV13 and TRBJ2-5; D ambiguous. This CDR3 spans 14 amino acids. From germline, CDR1 is PRHDT and CDR2 FYEKMQ (reference sequence). The V and J ends lost 6 bases and 5 bases respectively, with 16 bases between them. The CDR3 bases are TGTGCCAGCAGACCCCTCGGCGTTAAGGAGACCCAGTACTTC. This codes for CASRPLGVKETQYF.

The genes are TRBV25-1 and TRBJ1-4; tentative D call: TRBD1 (5 bases). The CDR3 loop spans 14 amino acids. Germline V lookup: CDR1 MGHDK, CDR2 SYGVNS. The V end lost 4 bases, the J end lost 6 bases, and 12 bases lay between the germline ends. The CDR3 sequence: CASSGAGAHEKLFF. The CDR3 region has the DNA TGTGCCAGCAGTGGGGCCGGGGCGCATGAAAAACTGTTTTTT.

There are a few counts of this clonotype. The J gene is TRBJ2-5, the V gene TRBV10-3; no reliable D call. The germline V gene encodes CDR1 ENHRY and CDR2 SYGVKD. The V gene lost 3 bases and the J gene lost 2 bases, with 10 bases spanning the gap. CDR3 length: 14 amino acids. In nucleotides, the CDR3 is TGTGCCATCAGTGATAGAGGCAGTCAAGAGACCCAGTACTTC. As protein: CAISDRGSQETQYF.

This chain links TRBV7-3 with TRBJ2-7, with D possibly being TRBD1 or TRBD2 (5 bases each). CDR1 SGHTA and CDR2 FQGTGA come from the germline V gene. The CDR3 runs 13 residues. Trimming stripped 9 bases from V and 1 base from J, with 13 bases between. CDR3 DNA sequence: TGTGCCAGAACCCGTTGGGGGTCCTACGAGCAGTACTTC. This sequence encodes CARTRWGSYEQYF.

The count of this clonotype is one. This chain joins TRBV20-1 and TRBJ2-3; weak D call: TRBD1 (6 bases). The CDR3 is 15 residues long. Deletions cut 4 bases from V and 6 bases from J, with 20 bases between. The germline V gene encodes CDR1 DFQATT and CDR2 SNEGSKA (reference sequence). This chain's CDR3 is CSANKATGREDTQYF. As DNA, the CDR3 is TGCAGTGCTAATAAGGCTACAGGGCGTGAGGATACGCAGTATTTT.

This CDR3 is CSVESGSGTDTQYF. The CDR3 DNA is TGCAGCGTTGAGTCAGGGAGTGGCACAGATACGCAGTATTTT. This chain uses TRBV29-1 with TRBJ2-3, with D tentatively TRBD1 or TRBD2 (5 bases each). From germline, CDR1 is SQVTM and CDR2 ANQGSEA. The CDR3 covers 14 residues. Trimming shortened V by 3 bases and J by 1 base, and 11 bases separated the two germline ends.

The V call is TRBV20-1, the J call TRBJ2-1; possible D gene TRBD2, 5 bases. This CDR3 spans 12 amino acids. The germline gives CDR1 DFQATT, CDR2 SNEGSKA (reference sequence). Trimming took off 2 bases at V and 7 bases at J, with 9 bases between the two ends. The DNA of the CDR3 is TGCAGTGCTAGACAACTAGTGAATGAGCAGTTCTTC. Translation: CSARQLVNEQFF.

The chain uses TRBV20-1 and TRBJ2-5, with D possibly being TRBD1 (6 bases). The CDR3 is made up of 14 amino acids. Trimming left V 6 bases short and J 4 bases short, with 18 bases between. CDR1 is DFQATT, CDR2 SNEGSKA, per germline (reference sequence). The CDR3 sequence: CSAQPGQLRETQYF. The CDR3 bases are TGCAGTGCGCAACCGGGACAACTGAGAGAGACCCAGTACTTC.

This chain connects TRBV4-1 to TRBJ2-3; D is tentatively TRBD1 or TRBD2 (5 bases each). CDR3 size: 17 residues. Germline CDR1 and CDR2: MGHRA and YSYEKL. V lost 0 bases and J 1 base, leaving 14 bases between the germline ends. The DNA for the CDR3 is TGCGCCAGCAGCCAAGATGGGGCAGGGAGTGGCACAGATACGCAGTATTTT. It encodes CASSQDGAGSGTDTQYF.